Listed below are T cell receptor beta chains from one sample, sequenced in a study of blood T cell repertoires in COVID-19. Libraries were prepared by immunoSEQ multiplex PCR; TCRdb keeps only in-frame clonotypes and omits some of them. The profile shows 360,000 or so clones, about 90% of them singletons. Material for sequencing was PBMCs or T cells enriched from blood (not recorded which). The receptor source for this set is a woman aged 25-40 years who had recovered from COVID-19. Each CDR3 is given without its conserved first and last residue. Size is omitted from some rows. Given values are once, few, many or a class for expanded clones.

J gene	clone size	CDR3 length	V gene	CDR3 protein
TRBJ1-6	-	12	TRBV30	AWSLDRRNSPLH
TRBJ1-5	-	13	TRBV7-3	ASSATGGGGQPQH
TRBJ1-1	-	9	TRBV28	ASSLHGEAF
TRBJ2-7	-	9	TRBV11-1	ASRSNYEQY
TRBJ2-1	-	11	TRBV30	AWRGGTSDEQF
TRBJ2-1	-	12	TRBV14	ASSRYTSYNEQF
TRBJ1-1	-	15	TRBV11-3	ASSLGDRGGVNTEAF
TRBJ1-2	once	13	TRBV6-5	ASSSTGSANYGYT
TRBJ2-2	once	14	TRBV7-2	ASSLTSGASSGELF
TRBJ2-3	-	18	TRBV4-2	ASSLSPLTSGGLSTDTQY
TRBJ1-5	-	15	TRBV3-1/TRBV3-2	ASSHGRGKNSNQPQH
TRBJ1-6	-	12	TRBV28	ASISSRRGSPLH
TRBJ2-5	once	11	TRBV7-3	ASSLTWRETQY
TRBJ2-1	-	12	TRBV30	AWTGHTLYNEQF
TRBJ1-1	once	13	TRBV6-4	ASSPGPSQATEAF
TRBJ1-4	-	11	TRBV27	ASSSRDTLQLF
TRBJ1-1	-	12	TRBV6-5	ASSSTGEDTEAF
TRBJ2-7	-	13	TRBV10-2	ASSEATAARGEQY
TRBJ2-7	-	13	TRBV9	ASSLTGTNSYEQY
TRBJ1-5	-	13	TRBV6-5	ASRAGTGSNQPQH
TRBJ2-5	once	11	TRBV18	ASSPGQQETQY
TRBJ1-2	-	9	TRBV20-1	SARRSGGYT
TRBJ2-1	-	11	TRBV6-5	ASSFLQGIEQF
TRBJ1-5	-	11	TRBV2	ASERQRGQPQH
TRBJ2-7	-	17	TRBV5-1	ASSPRLAGGPGSLYEQY
TRBJ1-3	-	13	TRBV3-1/TRBV3-2	ASSQDIVSGNTIY
TRBJ2-5	-	17	TRBV9	ASSRSPGLAGYPQETQY
TRBJ2-1	-	14	TRBV28	ASSGGGLAGENEQF
TRBJ2-1	-	12	TRBV5-1	ASSLGLAGGEQF
TRBJ2-3	-	12	TRBV6-6	ASKTGVITDTQY
TRBJ2-1	-	11	TRBV6-4	ASSEAGINEQF
TRBJ1-4	-	10	TRBV19	ASSIEREKLF
TRBJ1-2	once	12	TRBV5-1	ASSIGSANYGYT
TRBJ1-4	-	16	TRBV9	ASSVESGFWGDNEKLF
TRBJ1-2	-	10	TRBV6-5	ASQQGALGYT
TRBJ2-2	once	16	TRBV19	ASTSNFGAGEITGELF
TRBJ1-1	-	13	TRBV24-1	ATSDWDRVNTEAF
TRBJ1-3	-	13	TRBV24-1	ATSDPRESGNTIY
TRBJ2-7	-	14	TRBV19	ASSTGTSGYSYEQY
TRBJ2-1	-	12	TRBV6-5	ASSQPGITVEQF
TRBJ2-5	-	12	TRBV7-2	ASSQDRGQETQY
TRBJ1-5	-	18	TRBV14	ASSHGVGGARVYSNQPQH
TRBJ2-7	-	13	TRBV15	ATSRGKQGPYEQY